The next 32 T cell receptor beta chains were all read from a single sample in a study of cytomegalovirus exposure and HLA in healthy donors. The study ran its PCR with 60 Vbeta and 13 Jbeta primers. Libraries were prepared by immunoSEQ multiplex PCR; TCRdb keeps only in-frame clonotypes and omits some of them. Counted here are under 70,000 clones, more than 65% occurring once; the ten biggest clones make up about 32%. Sequenced: PBMCs. The source is a man aged 35 to 55 in good health and CMV-seropositive.

J is TRBJ2-2 and V is TRBV19; 10 bases align to TRBD2. Trimming at V came to 5 bases and at J to 5 bases, leaving 5 bases not matched to a gene. This CDR3 has 15 amino acids. Germline V gene data show CDR1 as LNHDA and CDR2 as SQIVND (reference sequence). The CDR3 DNA reads TGTGCCAGTAGTCCCAGGACTAGCGGTACCGGGGAGCTGTTTTTT. Translating gives CASSPRTSGTGELFF.

The chain carries TRBV9 and TRBJ1-5, with 10 bases identical to TRBD1. Germline assignment: CDR1 SGDLS and CDR2 YYNGEE. CDR3 length equals 14 residues. V lost 3 bases, J lost 7 bases, and 4 bases stayed unmatched. CDR3 DNA: TGTGCCAGCAGCGGACAGGGGGCTGTCCAGCCCCAGCATTTT. Amino acids: CASSGQGAVQPQHF.

This rearrangement joins TRBV10-1 to TRBJ2-5, with 11 bases that match TRBD2. Germline V CDR1 and CDR2: WNHNN, SYGVQD (reference sequence). CDR3 length: 23 amino acids. The V segment lost 1 base and the J segment 5 bases; nucleotides outside the gene matches: 27. This CDR3 is CASSEWIHSSGGAQIVHRETQYF. CDR3 coding DNA: TGCGCCAGCAGTGAGTGGATTCACAGTAGCGGGGGGGCACAGATTGTTCATAGGGAGACCCAGTACTTC.

The CDR3, as DNA: TGCGCCAGCAGCTTGACTGTCTCCTCCTACGAGCAGTACTTC. It is translated as CASSLTVSSYEQYF. This chain uses TRBV5-1 with TRBJ2-7; D remains ambiguous. The CDR3 is made up of 14 amino acids. Germline CDR1 and CDR2: SGHRS and YFSETQ. The ends were cut back, 1 base at V and 0 bases at J, with 8 bases in the middle. Full variable domain (missing parts from reference TRBV5-1 and TRBJ2-7): KAGVTQTPRYLIKTRGQQVTLSCSPISGHRSVSWYQQTPGQGLQFLFEYFSETQRNKGNFPGRFSGRQFSNSRSEMNVSTLELGDSALYLCASSLTVSSYEQYFGPGTRLTVT.

The chain joins TRBV19 to TRBJ2-6; 8 bases fit TRBD1. CDR3 length: 17 residues. The V segment lost 6 bases and the J segment 1 base; nucleotides outside the gene matches: 8. Germline V lookup: CDR1 LNHDA, CDR2 SQIVND (reference sequence). The CDR3 sequence is CASSLRGRLSGANVLTF. The CDR3 nucleotides are TGTGCCAGTAGCCTCAGGGGGCGGTTATCTGGGGCCAACGTCCTGACTTTC. Drawing the rest from reference TRBV19 and TRBJ2-6, the complete variable domain is DGGITQSPKYLFRKEGQNVTLSCEQNLNHDAMYWYRQDPGQGLRLIYYSQIVNDFQKGDIAEGYSVSREKKESFPLTVTSAQKNPTAFYLCASSLRGRLSGANVLTFGAGSRLTVL.

The chain joins TRBV6-5 to TRBJ2-3; no definite D call. This CDR3 is built from 15 residues. The V end lost 5 bases, the J end lost 0 bases, and 12 bases lay between the germline ends. Germline assignment: CDR1 MNHEY and CDR2 SVGAGI. The CDR3 DNA is TGTGCCAGCAGTCCAAGCTTAGCTAGCACAGATACGCAGTATTTT. It yields the protein CASSPSLASTDTQYF.

The chain has TRBV18 and TRBJ1-3, with 8 nucleotides matching TRBD1. The CDR3 extends over 15 amino acids. CDR1 is KGHSH, CDR2 LQKENI, per germline. The J segment lost 0 bases and the V segment lost 6 bases, leaving 4 bases of the junction unmatched. The CDR3 DNA sequence: TGTGCCAGCTCGCTGGGACAGGTCTCTGGAAACACCATATATTTT. Amino acid sequence: CASSLGQVSGNTIYF.

This chain joins TRBV25-1 and TRBJ1-2; possibly TRBD1 for D (5 bases). The CDR3 totals 11 residues. Germline values: CDR1 MGHDK, CDR2 SYGVNS. V shed 8 bases and J shed 6 bases, with 10 bases lying between them. The CDR3 loop is CASGRGDGYTF. The CDR3 DNA follows: TGTGCCAGCGGGAGGGGTGATGGCTACACCTTC.

The chain links TRBV18 to TRBJ2-7; D might be TRBD2 (5 bases). Germline V lookup: CDR1 KGHSH, CDR2 LQKENI. The CDR3 covers 11 residues. Trimming left V 4 bases short and J 5 bases short, with 6 bases between. The CDR3 DNA reads TGTGCCAGCTCACGAGGGAACGAGCAGTACTTC. Translating it yields CASSRGNEQYF.

V usage is TRBV28 and J usage is TRBJ2-7; possible D gene TRBD1, 5 bases. CDR1 MDHEN and CDR2 SYDVKM come from the germline V gene. CDR3 length: 16 residues. With 1 base removed from V and 2 bases from J, the gap between germline ends came to 15 bases. CDR3 amino acids: CASSLYARVHPYEQYF. CDR3 nucleotide sequence: TGTGCCAGCAGTTTATACGCCAGGGTACATCCCTACGAGCAGTACTTC.

V usage is TRBV4-1 and J usage is TRBJ2-5; the match to TRBD2 covers 9 bases. Germline V gene sequence: CDR1 MGHRA, CDR2 YSYEKL. The CDR3 is 17 amino acids. V was pared by 1 base and J by 4 bases, with 10 bases of the junction left unmatched. CDR3 nucleotide sequence: TGCGCCAGCAGCCAAGCGGCGGGCGGGGGGGCCTCAGAGACCCAGTACTTC. It codes for CASSQAAGGGASETQYF.

The J gene is TRBJ1-2, the V gene TRBV6-5, with D perhaps TRBD1 (5 bases). There are 16 residues in the CDR3. Germline CDR1 reads MNHEY; CDR2 reads SVGAGI. The V end was cut by 4 bases, the J end by 1 base, with 16 bases between. The CDR3 sequence: CASSLRQLRFNYGYTF. CDR3 nucleotides: TGTGCCAGCAGTTTAAGACAGCTCCGATTTAACTATGGCTACACCTTC.

The chain has TRBV9 and TRBJ1-2; TRBD1 might be the D (6 bases). The length of the CDR3 is 16 residues. V was clipped by 4 bases and J by 6 bases, with 22 bases between them. The germline V gene has CDR1 SGDLS and CDR2 YYNGEE. The CDR3 DNA is TGTGCCAGCAGCCCCCACTCGATTGGGACAAACAATGGCTACACCTTC. Amino acid sequence: CASSPHSIGTNNGYTF.

As to this clone: A read error may account for a junction end that differs from germline. The chain uses TRBV6-6 and TRBJ1-2; weak D call: TRBD1 (6 bases). The CDR3 is made up of 15 amino acids. Per germline, CDR1 MNHNY and CDR2 SVGAGI (reference sequence). In DNA, the CDR3 is TGTGCCACCAGTTATCCGGACAGCGCTAACTATGGCTACACCTTC. Translating it yields CATSYPDSANYGYTF.

V usage is TRBV19 and J usage is TRBJ2-1; the match to TRBD2 covers 10 bases. V dropped 8 bases and J dropped 5; count of bases not matched to a gene: 6. There are 14 residues in the CDR3. Germline CDR1 is LNHDA and CDR2 is SQIVND (reference sequence). The CDR3 sequence: CASDTGTSDNEQFF. The CDR3, as DNA: TGTGCCAGTGACACCGGGACTAGCGACAATGAGCAGTTCTTC.

This clone was seen a single time. This chain uses TRBV19 with TRBJ1-1; possible D gene TRBD1, 6 bases. V lost 7 bases and J lost 0, with 12 bases in between. This CDR3 has 14 amino acids. Germline CDR1 reads LNHDA; CDR2 reads SQIVND (reference sequence). CDR3 sequence: CASNLWGLNTEAFF. CDR3 DNA sequence: TGTGCCAGTAATCTATGGGGGCTGAACACTGAAGCTTTCTTT.

CDR3: CASRPGLALDTQYF. The CDR3 region has the DNA TGTGCCAGCAGGCCGGGACTAGCTTTAGATACGCAGTATTTT. The chain recombines TRBV2 with TRBJ2-3; 9 bases are shared with TRBD2. The junction had 6 bases not matched to a gene; V was cut back by 6 bases and J by 5 bases. The CDR3 has 14 residues. Germline assignment: CDR1 SNHLY and CDR2 FYNNEI.

The V call is TRBV6-1, the J call TRBJ1-5; no definite D call. Germline assignment: CDR1 MNHNS and CDR2 SASEGT. This CDR3 has 16 amino acids. Between the trimmed V and J ends, which lost 4 bases and 0 bases, there was a span of 13 bases. The CDR3 DNA follows: TGTGCCAGCAGTGCCCGAACGGAGAATAGCAATCAGCCCCAGCATTTT. Translation gives CASSARTENSNQPQHF.

The genes are TRBV6-5 and TRBJ1-2; TRBD1 agrees at 8 bases. CDR3 size: 16 residues. V trimming: 0 bases; J trimming: 3 bases; junction bases outside the gene matches: 6. Germline CDR1 reads MNHEY; CDR2 reads SVGAGI. The chain's CDR3 is CASSYSGAGGDYGYTF. As DNA, the CDR3 is TGTGCCAGCAGTTACTCGGGGGCAGGGGGCGACTATGGCTACACCTTC.

This rearrangement joins TRBV10-2 to TRBJ1-2, with TRBD1 identical over 8 bases. The CDR3 loop spans 13 amino acids. Germline CDR1 and CDR2: WSHSY and SAAADI. The junction had 8 bases not matched to a gene; V was cut back by 6 bases and J by 8 bases. The CDR3 nucleotides read TGCGCCAGCAGCGGCGGACAGGGACGGGGCTACACCTTC. Translating gives CASSGGQGRGYTF.

The chain carries TRBV19 and TRBJ1-2, with D tentatively TRBD1 (6 bases). V lost 5 bases and J 5 bases, leaving 9 bases between the germline ends. CDR3 length equals 12 residues. CDR1 LNHDA and CDR2 SQIVND come from the germline V gene (reference sequence). The CDR3 nucleotides read TGTGCCAGTAGTCTCGGACAGTATGGCTACACCTTC. Amino acids: CASSLGQYGYTF.

The table lists this clone with a few counts. The CDR3 sequence: CASSSVGAAGVYGYTF. CDR3 DNA: TGTGCCAGCAGCTCCGTAGGGGCGGCAGGGGTCTATGGCTACACCTTC. The rearrangement uses TRBV7-2 and TRBJ1-2, with a possible D match to TRBD1 (6 bases). This CDR3 is built from 16 residues. Trimming cost V 4 bases and J 4 bases, with 19 bases left between them. The germline V gene encodes CDR1 SGHTA and CDR2 FQGNSA.

This chain joins TRBV10-1 and TRBJ1-6, with 8 bases aligning to TRBD1. With V trimmed by 6 bases and J by 10 bases, 8 bases remained unmatched. The CDR3 runs to 14 residues. Germline CDR1 and CDR2: WNHNN and SYGVQD (reference sequence). The CDR3 here is CASSGQGIGSPLHF. The CDR3 DNA sequence: TGCGCCAGCAGCGGACAGGGCATTGGATCACCCCTCCACTTT.

The chain combines TRBV4-1 with TRBJ2-4; no clear D gene. The germline CDR1 and CDR2 sequences are MGHRA and YSYEKL. This CDR3 has 14 residues. The V gene lost 1 base and the J gene lost 1 base, with 5 bases spanning the gap. DNA of the CDR3: TGCGCCAGCAGCCAAGCAGATGCCAAAAACATTCAGTACTTC. Protein sequence: CASSQADAKNIQYF.

This clone was seen only once. The genes are TRBV2 and TRBJ1-2, with 7 bases that match TRBD1. J lost 5 bases, V lost 6 bases, and 12 bases had no gene match. The CDR3 extends over 15 amino acids. The germline V gene has CDR1 SNHLY and CDR2 FYNNEI. CDR3 coding DNA: TGTGCCAGCAGGGTAGATAAGACAGGGACTTATGGCTACACCTTC. Amino acid sequence: CASRVDKTGTYGYTF.

Only a few counts were recorded for this clone. This chain links TRBV7-2 with TRBJ2-5, with D possibly TRBD2 on 7 matching bases. The CDR3 contains 13 residues. Trimming left V 3 bases short and J 4 bases short, with 9 bases between. Per the germline V gene, CDR1 is SGHTA and CDR2 is FQGNSA. CDR3 protein: CASSLRGGETQYF. The CDR3 bases are TGTGCCAGCAGCTTGAGGGGGGGAGAGACCCAGTACTTC.

V and J are TRBV2 and TRBJ2-5; 8 bases are shared with TRBD2. Germline CDR1 and CDR2: SNHLY and FYNNEI. This CDR3 comprises 15 residues. The V and J ends lost 2 bases and 1 base, in that order; junction bases with no gene match: 3. CDR3 region: CASSERLAGQETQYF. CDR3 DNA: TGTGCCAGCAGTGAACGGCTAGCGGGCCAAGAGACCCAGTACTTC.

This chain joins TRBV5-1 and TRBJ1-2; D perhaps matches TRBD1 (6 bases). Trimming took 4 bases from V and 3 from J, leaving 13 bases between them. The CDR3 runs 14 residues. Germline CDR1 SGHRS, CDR2 YFSETQ. The DNA of the CDR3 is TGCGCCAGCAGCATGGACAGCTCTGACTATGGCTACACCTTC. It codes for CASSMDSSDYGYTF.

This clone was picked up one time. The V gene is TRBV5-4, the J gene TRBJ2-5, with TRBD2 as a possible D gene (5 bases). The V gene's germline CDR1 is SGHNT and CDR2 YYREEE (reference sequence). The CDR3 has 14 amino acids. The V gene lost 0 bases and the J gene lost 2 bases, with 8 bases spanning the gap. The CDR3 is CASSLGRGQETQYF. CDR3 sequence (DNA): TGTGCCAGCAGCTTGGGCAGAGGGCAAGAGACCCAGTACTTC.

This clone was detected a few times. This chain links TRBV7-9 with TRBJ1-1; 8 positions agree with TRBD1. Germline values: CDR1 SEHNR, CDR2 FQNEAQ (reference sequence). The CDR3 is made up of 13 amino acids. V lost 3 bases, J lost 10 bases, and 7 bases stayed unmatched. The CDR3 DNA follows: TGTGCCAGCAGCTTGGGACAGGCGGATCCAGCTTTCTTT. This sequence encodes CASSLGQADPAFF.

V usage is TRBV4-1 and J usage is TRBJ2-2, with TRBD2 identical over 7 bases. CDR3 size: 16 residues. V dropped 1 base and J dropped 1; count of bases not matched to a gene: 3. The germline gives CDR1 MGHRA, CDR2 YSYEKL. Written as DNA, the CDR3 is TGCGCCAGCAGCCAAGGTCTAGCGGAGAACACCGGGGAGCTGTTTTTT. This translates into CASSQGLAENTGELFF.

This clone was seen just once. The chain combines TRBV4-1 with TRBJ2-1, with D unresolved. The CDR3 length is 14 residues. Germline CDR1 and CDR2: MGHRA and YSYEKL. V lost 2 bases, J lost 8 bases, and 13 bases lay in between. CDR3 DNA: TGCGCCAGCAGCCAAAGGCCCGGCGAGGATGAGCAGTTCTTC. Protein sequence: CASSQRPGEDEQFF.